Listed here are 17 T cell receptor beta chains from one sample, sequenced in a study of T cells in Graves' hyperthyroidism and ophthalmopathy. Amplification of TCR beta CDR3 regions was performed using RNA transcripts as template. Using the HTBI primer set, a first-round RT-PCR was run on the TCR CDR3. TCRdb independently ran MiXCR on the multiplex PCR reads; one entry per CDR3 protein. The data contain 350,000 to 400,000 distinct CDR3 sequences, about 20% of them singletons. The sequencing sample was made of blood. The receptors shown here come from a woman in her late teens or twenties with Graves' hyperthyroidism.

Many counts were recorded for this clonotype. The chain joins TRBV6-1 to TRBJ2-7, with D uncertain. The CDR3 sequence is 14 residues long. V lost 5 bases and J lost 0, with 11 bases in between. Germline-derived CDR1 and CDR2 are MNHNS and SASEGT. CDR3 loop: CASSQSRSSYEQYF. DNA of the CDR3: TGTGCCAGCAGTCAAAGCAGGAGCTCCTACGAGCAGTACTTC.

The rearrangement uses TRBV27 and TRBJ1-4; TRBD1 might be the D (5 bases). Deletions cut 5 bases from V and 5 bases from J, with 9 bases between. This CDR3 spans 13 amino acids. CDR1 and CDR2 (germline): MNHEY, SMNVEV (reference sequence). CDR3 sequence (DNA): TGTGCCAGCAGTGTAAGACAGAATGAAAAACTGTTTTTT. Translation gives CASSVRQNEKLFF.

This chain connects TRBV7-9 to TRBJ2-7, with TRBD1 matching over 10 bases. V shed 5 bases, J shed 3 bases, and the junction held 4 bases outside the gene matches. Germline assignment: CDR1 SEHNR and CDR2 FQNEAQ (reference sequence). The CDR3 sequence is 14 residues long. CDR3 DNA: TGTGCCAGCAGCCGAGGGACAGGGGACTACGAGCAGTACTTC. The encoded protein is CASSRGTGDYEQYF.

This clonotype was seen many times. This sequence joins TRBV7-2 and TRBJ1-1; TRBD1 matches at 7 bases. The V and J ends lost 5 bases and 4 bases, in that order; junction bases with no gene match: 10. CDR1 SGHTA and CDR2 FQGNSA come from the germline V gene. CDR3 length: 15 residues. The CDR3 DNA sequence: TGTGCCAGCAGCCGGCAGGGGTCAGGGGGCACTGAAGCTTTCTTT. Translating it yields CASSRQGSGGTEAFF. The full variable domain, its missing parts supplied by reference TRBV7-2 and TRBJ1-1, is GAGVSQSPSNKVTEKGKDVELRCDPISGHTALYWYRQSLGQGLEFLIYFQGNSAPDKSGLPSDRFSAERTGGSVSTLTIQRTQQEDSAVYLCASSRQGSGGTEAFFGQGTRLTVV.

A few counts support this clonotype. Just one base apart from a much larger clone, this may be a read error. The chain employs TRBV7-9 and TRBJ2-5; D call uncertain. Per the germline V gene, CDR1 is SEHNR and CDR2 is FQNEAQ (reference sequence). The CDR3 runs 11 residues. V was trimmed by 11 bases and J by 4 bases, leaving 11 bases between them. The CDR3 loop is CASTAVETQYF. CDR3 bases: TGTGCCTCAACGGCTGTAGAGACCCAGTACTTC.

This clonotype was observed a few times. The V call is TRBV9, the J call TRBJ1-2; D is uncertain. Trimming pared 0 bases from V and 4 bases from J, leaving 10 bases between. In germline, CDR1 is SGDLS, CDR2 YYNGEE. The CDR3 consists of 14 residues. As DNA, the CDR3 is TGTGCCAGCAGCGTAGATATTACATCCTATGGCTACACCTTC. Amino acids: CASSVDITSYGYTF.

Only one count was recorded for this clonotype. This may be a read error: a much more frequent sequence differs by one nucleotide. The chain joins TRBV2 to TRBJ1-1; D may be TRBD1 (6 bases). The CDR3 sequence is 13 residues long. Germline lookup yields CDR1 SNHLY and CDR2 FYNNEI. This CDR3 is CASSEIGGTESFF. The CDR3 bases are TGTGCCAGCAGTGAAATAGGGGGGACTGAATCTTTCTTT.

Many counts were recorded for this clonotype. The chain links TRBV4-1 to TRBJ2-7; TRBD1 aligns across 11 bases. This CDR3 comprises 16 residues. Germline values: CDR1 MGHRA, CDR2 YSYEKL. V was clipped by 0 bases and J by 3 bases; unmatched bases: 4. CDR3 DNA: TGCGCCAGCAGCCAAGAGCTTGGGACAGGGGGCTACGAGCAGTACTTC. Its protein is CASSQELGTGGYEQYF.

This clonotype has at least ten counts. The chain is built from TRBV29-1 and TRBJ1-2; the D gene is possibly TRBD1 (6 bases). V was trimmed by 6 bases and J by 3 bases, leaving 23 bases between them. The CDR3 length is 16 residues. Germline V gene data show CDR1 as SQVTM and CDR2 as ANQGSEA. The CDR3 spells CSVQIDRPNSYYGYTF. The DNA for the CDR3 is TGCAGCGTGCAGATAGACAGGCCGAATTCGTACTATGGCTACACCTTC. Full variable domain (rest looked up from reference TRBV29-1 and TRBJ1-2): SAVISQKPSRDICQRGTSLTIQCQVDSQVTMMFWYRQQPGQSLTLIATANQGSEATYESGFVIDKFPISRPNLTFSTLTVSNMSPEDSSIYLCSVQIDRPNSYYGYTFGSGTRLTVV.

As for this clonotype: This CDR3 fails to terminate in the conserved phenylalanine or tryptophan, so it likely reflects a read error. V is TRBV4-2 and J is TRBJ2-7; D might be TRBD1 (6 bases). This CDR3 has 17 amino acids. With 5 bases removed from V and 3 bases from J, the gap between germline ends came to 23 bases. The germline V gene has CDR1 LGHNA and CDR2 YNFKEQ. The CDR3, as DNA: TGTGCCAGCAGCAGTTCCTTAGGGCAGGGGATGAACTACGAGCAGTACCTC. It is translated as CASSSSLGQGMNYEQYL.

There are a few counts of this clonotype. This chain joins TRBV6-1 and TRBJ1-6; D remains unclear. V gave up 5 bases and J gave up 7 bases, with 9 bases separating them. CDR3 size: 13 residues. Germline-derived CDR1 and CDR2 are MNHNS and SASEGT. For the CDR3, the DNA is TGTGCCAGCAGTAAGGACGGGAATTCACCCCTCCACTTT. Translating gives CASSKDGNSPLHF.

The CDR3 reads CASSTNQETQYF. The CDR3 DNA sequence: TGCGCCAGCAGCACGAACCAAGAGACCCAGTACTTC. V and J are TRBV5-1 and TRBJ2-5; D call uncertain. This CDR3 is built from 12 residues. Per the germline V gene, CDR1 is SGHRS and CDR2 is YFSETQ. The germline V and J ends were trimmed by 4 bases and 0 bases, with 4 bases remaining between them.

This rearrangement joins TRBV5-1 to TRBJ2-7; D is unresolved. Per germline, CDR1 SGHRS and CDR2 YFSETQ. The CDR3 sequence is 14 residues long. V shed 1 base and J shed 4 bases, with 12 bases lying between them. The DNA for the CDR3 is TGCGCCAGCAGCTTGAACGGCGGCGCGTACGAGCAGTACTTC. Translation: CASSLNGGAYEQYF.

This clonotype was detected ten times or more. This chain links TRBV6-1 with TRBJ2-7; D gene ambiguous. The CDR3 has 14 residues. The germline V and J ends were trimmed by 4 bases and 1 base, with 11 bases remaining between them. The germline V gene has CDR1 MNHNS and CDR2 SASEGT. The DNA of the CDR3 is TGTGCCAGCAGTGTAAGAGAGCCGTCCTACGAGCAGTACTTC. Its translation is CASSVREPSYEQYF.

This clonotype appeared many times. The chain couples TRBV3-1 to TRBJ1-2; tentative D call: TRBD1 (5 bases). CDR3 length: 13 residues. Germline V gene sequence: CDR1 LGHDT, CDR2 YNNKEL (reference sequence). V was trimmed by 0 bases and J by 8 bases, leaving 10 bases between them. This CDR3 reads CASSQDWDRGYTF. CDR3 in DNA: TGTGCCAGCAGCCAAGATTGGGACCGAGGCTACACCTTC.

This clonotype showed up many times. The CDR3 protein is CASSPGVSGGVQQETQYF. The CDR3 DNA is TGTGCCAGCAGCCCCGGGGTTAGCGGGGGCGTCCAACAAGAGACCCAGTACTTC. This chain connects TRBV11-2 to TRBJ2-5, with 9 bases that match TRBD2. CDR3 length: 18 amino acids. Per germline, CDR1 SGHAT and CDR2 FQNNGV. The ends lost 5 bases at V and 2 bases at J; junction bases unmatched: 15.

This clonotype was seen more than once but under ten times. The chain couples TRBV6-1 to TRBJ2-5; D uncertain. The germline V gene encodes CDR1 MNHNS and CDR2 SASEGT. The ends were cut back, 2 bases at V and 1 base at J, with 8 bases in the middle. The CDR3 extends over 14 amino acids. CDR3 nucleotides: TGTGCCAGCAGTGAAACGGGCCGCCAAGAGACCCAGTACTTC. Its translation: CASSETGRQETQYF.